This T cell receptor (beta chain) emerged from a study of T cell responses to AZD1222 COVID-19 vaccine. Sequenced by immunoSEQ multiplex PCR; TCRdb stores in-frame clones only, minus some. This sample has about 110,000 clones; just under 95% occur once, and the top ten carry more than 2%. The V gene's germline CDR1 is SGHTS and CDR2 YDEGEE. The V gene lost 0 bases and the J gene lost 0 bases, with 7 bases spanning the gap. The CDR3 consists of 15 residues. The sequence came from an adult in good health. The rearrangement links TRBV5-8 to TRBJ1-3, with D possibly being TRBD1 (6 bases). The specimen comprised peripheral blood, sampled on day 0 of AZD1222 vaccination. CDR3 DNA sequence: TGTGCCAGCAGCTTGGGGACAGTCTCTGGAAACACCATATATTTT. Encoded protein: CASSLGTVSGNTIYF.